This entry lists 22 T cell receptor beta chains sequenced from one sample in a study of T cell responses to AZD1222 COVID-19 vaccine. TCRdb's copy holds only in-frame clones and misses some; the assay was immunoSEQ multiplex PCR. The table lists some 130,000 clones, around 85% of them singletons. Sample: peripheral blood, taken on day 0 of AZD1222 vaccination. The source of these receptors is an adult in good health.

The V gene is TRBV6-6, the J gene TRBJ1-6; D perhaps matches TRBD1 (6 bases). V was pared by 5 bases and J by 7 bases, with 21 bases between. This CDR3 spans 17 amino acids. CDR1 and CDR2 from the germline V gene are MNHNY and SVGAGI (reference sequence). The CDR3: CASSRSSDRLRNSPLHF. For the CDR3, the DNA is TGTGCCAGCAGTCGATCCTCCGACAGGCTACGAAATTCACCCCTCCACTTT.

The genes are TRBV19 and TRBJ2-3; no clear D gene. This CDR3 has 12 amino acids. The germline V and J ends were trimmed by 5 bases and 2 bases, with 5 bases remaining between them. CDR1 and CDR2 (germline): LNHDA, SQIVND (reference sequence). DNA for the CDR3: TGTGCCAGTAGTGTAACCACAGATACGCAGTATTTT. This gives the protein CASSVTTDTQYF.

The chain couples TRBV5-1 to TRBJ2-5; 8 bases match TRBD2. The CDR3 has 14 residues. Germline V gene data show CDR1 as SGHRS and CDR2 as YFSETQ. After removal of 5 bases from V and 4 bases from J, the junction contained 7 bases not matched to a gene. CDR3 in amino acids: CASSLGGGRETQYF. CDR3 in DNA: TGCGCCAGCAGTTTAGGCGGGGGGCGAGAGACCCAGTACTTC. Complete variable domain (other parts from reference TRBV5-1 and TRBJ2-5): KAGVTQTPRYLIKTRGQQVTLSCSPISGHRSVSWYQQTPGQGLQFLFEYFSETQRNKGNFPGRFSGRQFSNSRSEMNVSTLELGDSALYLCASSLGGGRETQYFGPGTRLLVL.

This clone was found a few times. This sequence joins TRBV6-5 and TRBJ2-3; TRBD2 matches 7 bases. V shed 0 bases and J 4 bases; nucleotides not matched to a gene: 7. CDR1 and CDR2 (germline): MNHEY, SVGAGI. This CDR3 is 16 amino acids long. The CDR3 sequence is CASSYSPAGLADTQYF. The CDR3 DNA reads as TGTGCCAGCAGTTACTCACCAGCGGGACTCGCAGATACGCAGTATTTT.

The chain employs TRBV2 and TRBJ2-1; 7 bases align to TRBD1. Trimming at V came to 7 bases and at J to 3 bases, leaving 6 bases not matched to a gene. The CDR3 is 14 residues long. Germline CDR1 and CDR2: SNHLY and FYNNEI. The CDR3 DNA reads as TGTGCCAGCATCTCGGGACAGCTCTACAATGAGCAGTTCTTC. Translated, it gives CASISGQLYNEQFF.

The CDR3 nucleotides are TGTGCCAGCTCACCAGACAGCTCCTATAATTCACCCCTCCACTTT. Encoded protein: CASSPDSSYNSPLHF. This rearrangement joins TRBV18 to TRBJ1-6; possible D gene TRBD1, 5 bases. The CDR3 is 15 residues long. The germline V gene has CDR1 KGHSH and CDR2 LQKENI. V was cut by 2 bases and J by 0 bases, with 5 bases left in between.

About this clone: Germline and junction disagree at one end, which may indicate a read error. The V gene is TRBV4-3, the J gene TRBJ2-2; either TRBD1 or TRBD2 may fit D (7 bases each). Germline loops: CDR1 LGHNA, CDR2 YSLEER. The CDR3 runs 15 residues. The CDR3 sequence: CARSRWEGASGELFF. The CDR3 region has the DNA TGCGCCCGCAGCCGGTGGGAGGGGGCGTCCGGGGAGCTGTTTTTT.

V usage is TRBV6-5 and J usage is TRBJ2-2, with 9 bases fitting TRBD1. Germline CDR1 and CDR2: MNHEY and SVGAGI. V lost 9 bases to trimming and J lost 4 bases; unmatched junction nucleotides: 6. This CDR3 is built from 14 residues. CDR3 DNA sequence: TGTGCCAGTCGGACAGGGGATTTCACCGGGGAGCTGTTTTTT. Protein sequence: CASRTGDFTGELFF.

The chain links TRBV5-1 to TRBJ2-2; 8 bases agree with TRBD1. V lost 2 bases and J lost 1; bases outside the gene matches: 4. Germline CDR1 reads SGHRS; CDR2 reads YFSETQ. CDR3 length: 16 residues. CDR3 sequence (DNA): TGCGCCAGCAGCTTCCTAGGACAGGGGAACACCGGGGAGCTGTTTTTT. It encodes CASSFLGQGNTGELFF.

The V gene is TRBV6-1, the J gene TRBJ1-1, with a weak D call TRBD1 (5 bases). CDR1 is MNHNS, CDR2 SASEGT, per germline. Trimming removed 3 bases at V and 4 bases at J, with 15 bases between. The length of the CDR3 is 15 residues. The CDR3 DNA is TGTGCCAGCAGTGATCGGGGCGGGTTGGTCACTGAAGCTTTCTTT. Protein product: CASSDRGGLVTEAFF.

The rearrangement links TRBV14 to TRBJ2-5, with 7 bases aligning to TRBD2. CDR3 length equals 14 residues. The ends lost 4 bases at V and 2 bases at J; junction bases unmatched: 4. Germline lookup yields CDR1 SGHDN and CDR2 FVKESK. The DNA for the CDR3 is TGTGCCAGCAGCCTTGGAGCGGGGCAAGAGACCCAGTACTTC. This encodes CASSLGAGQETQYF.

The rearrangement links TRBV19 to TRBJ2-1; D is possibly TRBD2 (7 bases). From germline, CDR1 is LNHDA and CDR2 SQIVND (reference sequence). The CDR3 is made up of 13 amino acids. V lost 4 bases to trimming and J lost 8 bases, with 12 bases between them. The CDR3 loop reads CASSNLGGDEQFF. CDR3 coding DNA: TGTGCCAGTAGTAACCTAGGGGGGGATGAGCAGTTCTTC.

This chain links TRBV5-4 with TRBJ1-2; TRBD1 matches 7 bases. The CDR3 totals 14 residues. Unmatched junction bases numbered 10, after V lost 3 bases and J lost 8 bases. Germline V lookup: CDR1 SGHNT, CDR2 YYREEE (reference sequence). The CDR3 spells CASSWEGQTLGYTF. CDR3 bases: TGTGCCAGCAGCTGGGAGGGACAGACCTTAGGCTACACCTTC.

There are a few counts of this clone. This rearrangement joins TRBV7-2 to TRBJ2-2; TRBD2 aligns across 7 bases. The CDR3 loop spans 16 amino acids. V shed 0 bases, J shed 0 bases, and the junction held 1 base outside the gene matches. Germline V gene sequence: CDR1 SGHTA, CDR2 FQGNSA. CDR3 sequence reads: CASSLAAGANTGELFF. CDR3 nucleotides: TGTGCCAGCAGCTTAGCGGCGGGAGCGAACACCGGGGAGCTGTTTTTT. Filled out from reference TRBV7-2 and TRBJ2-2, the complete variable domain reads GAGVSQSPSNKVTEKGKDVELRCDPISGHTALYWYRQSLGQGLEFLIYFQGNSAPDKSGLPSDRFSAERTGGSVSTLTIQRTQQEDSAVYLCASSLAAGANTGELFFGEGSRLTVL.

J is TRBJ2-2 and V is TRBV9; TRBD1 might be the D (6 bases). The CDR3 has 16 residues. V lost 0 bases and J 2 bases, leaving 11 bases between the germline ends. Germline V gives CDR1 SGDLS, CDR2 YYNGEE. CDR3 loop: CASSVEWGHNTGELFF. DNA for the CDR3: TGTGCCAGCAGCGTAGAATGGGGGCATAACACCGGGGAGCTGTTTTTT.

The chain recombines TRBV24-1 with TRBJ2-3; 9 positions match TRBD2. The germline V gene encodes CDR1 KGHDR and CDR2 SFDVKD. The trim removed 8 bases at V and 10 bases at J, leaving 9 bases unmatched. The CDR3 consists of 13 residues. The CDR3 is CATTSSGGTAQYF. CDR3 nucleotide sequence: TGTGCCACCACCTCAAGCGGGGGGACAGCGCAGTATTTT.

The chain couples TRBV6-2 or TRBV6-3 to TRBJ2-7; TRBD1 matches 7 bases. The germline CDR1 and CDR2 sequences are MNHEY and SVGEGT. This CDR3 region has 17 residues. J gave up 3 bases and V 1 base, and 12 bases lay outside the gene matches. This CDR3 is CASSYYPGTGQDYEQYF. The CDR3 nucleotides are TGTGCCAGCAGTTACTACCCAGGGACCGGACAGGACTACGAGCAGTACTTC.

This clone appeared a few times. The CDR3 DNA reads as TGTGCCAGCAGCTTAACAGGAGACTACAATGAGCAGTTCTTC. It yields the protein CASSLTGDYNEQFF. The chain uses TRBV11-2 and TRBJ2-1; D may be TRBD1 (5 bases). The V end lost 2 bases, the J end lost 3 bases, and 8 bases lay between the germline ends. From germline, CDR1 is SGHAT and CDR2 FQNNGV. This CDR3 spans 14 amino acids.

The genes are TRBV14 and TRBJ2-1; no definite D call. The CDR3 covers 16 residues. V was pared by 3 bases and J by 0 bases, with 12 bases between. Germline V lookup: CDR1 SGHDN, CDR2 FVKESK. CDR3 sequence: CASSHAIYSSYNEQFF. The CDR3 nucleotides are TGTGCCAGCAGCCACGCGATCTACAGCTCCTACAATGAGCAGTTCTTC.

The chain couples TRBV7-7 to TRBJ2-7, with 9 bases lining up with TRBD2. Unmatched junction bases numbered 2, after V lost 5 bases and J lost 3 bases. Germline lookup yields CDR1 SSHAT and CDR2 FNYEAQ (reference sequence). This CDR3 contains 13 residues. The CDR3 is CASSISGGYEQYF. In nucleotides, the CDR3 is TGTGCCAGCAGCATTAGCGGGGGCTACGAGCAGTACTTC.

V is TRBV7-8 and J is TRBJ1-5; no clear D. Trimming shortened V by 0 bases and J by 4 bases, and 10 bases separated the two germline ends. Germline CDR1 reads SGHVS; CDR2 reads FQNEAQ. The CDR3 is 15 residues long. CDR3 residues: CASSLADGQNQPQHF. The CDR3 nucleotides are TGTGCCAGCAGCTTAGCGGACGGGCAAAATCAGCCCCAGCATTTT.

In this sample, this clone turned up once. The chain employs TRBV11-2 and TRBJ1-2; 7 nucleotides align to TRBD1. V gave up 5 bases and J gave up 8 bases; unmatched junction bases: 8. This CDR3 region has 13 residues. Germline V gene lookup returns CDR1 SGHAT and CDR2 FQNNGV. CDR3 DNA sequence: TGTGCCAGCAGCCCGACAGGGAGGTCGGGCTACACCTTC. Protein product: CASSPTGRSGYTF.